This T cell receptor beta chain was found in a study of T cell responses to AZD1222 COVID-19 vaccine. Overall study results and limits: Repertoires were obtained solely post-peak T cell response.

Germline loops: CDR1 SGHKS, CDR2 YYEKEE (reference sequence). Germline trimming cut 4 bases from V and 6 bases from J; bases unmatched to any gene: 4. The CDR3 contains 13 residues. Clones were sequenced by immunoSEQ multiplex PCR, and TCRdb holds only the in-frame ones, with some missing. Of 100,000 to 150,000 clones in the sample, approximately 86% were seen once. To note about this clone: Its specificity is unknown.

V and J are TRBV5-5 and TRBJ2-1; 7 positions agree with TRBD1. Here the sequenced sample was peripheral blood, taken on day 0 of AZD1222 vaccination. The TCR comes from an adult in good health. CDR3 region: CASSPGTVNEQFF. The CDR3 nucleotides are TGTGCCAGCAGCCCGGGGACAGTCAATGAGCAGTTCTTC.